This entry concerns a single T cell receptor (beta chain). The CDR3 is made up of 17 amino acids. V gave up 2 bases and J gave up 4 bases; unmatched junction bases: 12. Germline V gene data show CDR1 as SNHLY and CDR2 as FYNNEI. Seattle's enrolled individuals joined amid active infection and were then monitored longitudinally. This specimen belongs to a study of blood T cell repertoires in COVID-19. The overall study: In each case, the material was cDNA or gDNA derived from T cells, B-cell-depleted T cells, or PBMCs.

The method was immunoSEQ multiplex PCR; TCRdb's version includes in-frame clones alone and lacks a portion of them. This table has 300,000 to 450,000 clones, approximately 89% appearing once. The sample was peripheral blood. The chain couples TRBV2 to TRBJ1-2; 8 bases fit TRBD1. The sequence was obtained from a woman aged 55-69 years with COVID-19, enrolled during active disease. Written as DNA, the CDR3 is TGTGCCAGCAGTGAAAAGGCAGGGGGCGGTAGTAGCTATGGCTACACCTTC. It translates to CASSEKAGGGSSYGYTF.